A selection of T cell receptor beta chains follows, all from one sample in a study of blood T cell repertoires in COVID-19. Only in-frame clones appear in the TCRdb table, and some are missing; sequencing was by immunoSEQ multiplex PCR. Of 140,000 or so clones in the sample, roughly 85% were seen once. The sequencing input was peripheral blood. These receptor sequences come from a man aged 50 to 59 with acute or convalescent COVID-19. Both conserved end residues are part of each CDR3.

>16|TRBV7-9
CASSLDGQGPWGEQYF
>16|TRBV4-2
CASSRDRTGQTYGYTF
>13|TRBV7-9
CASSPSTNEKLFF
>17|TRBV27
CASRRSFRASGNQPQHF
>15|TRBV5-4
CASSLWTGGNTEAFF
>16|TRBV27
CASSSKQGVRTDTQYF
>15|TRBV7-9
CASSPVAGANTEAFF
>15|TRBV5-4
CASSLGGQGRYGYTF
>15|TRBV6-6
CASSYLAGGTGELFF
>14|TRBV7-9
CASSLGQGQETQYF
>14|TRBV4-1
CASSPRQGTYEQYF
>14|TRBV12-2
CASRISGEPLEAFF
>16|TRBV6-5
CASSYSGGSLNYGYTF
>12|TRBV19
CASSMWSGTQYF
>15|TRBV9
CASSPSGSAGYEQFF
>13|TRBV5-1
CASTGHPQETQYF
>14|TRBV30
CACSQFNSGNTIYF
>12|TRBV2
CASSPKPQGYTF
>15|TRBV9
CASSVGQGYNQPQHF
>11|TRBV5-1
CASQGIDGYTF
>16|TRBV5-8
CASSLGDRARGTEAFF
>12|TRBV29-1
CSVEGDPDTQYF
>16|TRBV5-4
CASSLKLAGGVDEQFF
>13|TRBV5-1
CASSPQGSYGYTF
>14|TRBV2
CASTGELSPRTQYF
>18|TRBV7-9
CASSSPRTSGRSTDTQYF
>13|TRBV28
CASSLNPIYGYTF
>12|TRBV29-1
CSVENTSYEQYF
>16|TRBV2
CASNEWEGGYNSPLHF
>17|TRBV24-1
CATSDSPGKGHYNEQFF
>15|TRBV4-1
CASSQDPGQFYGYTF
>15|TRBV19
CASSITGQVDQPQHF
>14|TRBV18
CASSLRQALEKLFF
>14|TRBV2
CARSRAGNNSPLHF
>14|TRBV19
CASSIASSYNEQFF
>15|TRBV5-1
CASSSTGTGSEKLFF
>13|TRBV12-3/TRBV12-4
CASSPRRVSEQFF
>17|TRBV19
CASSIRDRTIANYGYTF
>13|TRBV7-6
CASSAGQGSEQFF
>12|TRBV12-3/TRBV12-4
CASRQGPTEAFF
>13|TRBV11-2
CASTRGVYNEQFF
>15|TRBV5-1
CASSSPGEGRNEQYF
>15|TRBV19
CASSKDSRSGNTIYF
>14|TRBV27
CASKLVSSGNTIYF
>16|TRBV6-5
CASSYLTGPGGYGYTF
>16|TRBV5-1
CASSPRELGGNTEAFF
>15|TRBV9
CASSVVGTPSYEQYF
>13|TRBV23-1
CASSQPLNTEAFF
>16|TRBV4-1
CASSQELAGSTDTQYF
>14|TRBV27
CASRTGTGDQPQHF
>14|TRBV3-1/TRBV3-2
CASSPRRGEYGYTF
>14|TRBV5-1
CASKTGHSGNTIYF
>15|TRBV5-1
CASSPTGGAYNEQFF
>15|TRBV7-6
CASSPGTGNNQPQHF